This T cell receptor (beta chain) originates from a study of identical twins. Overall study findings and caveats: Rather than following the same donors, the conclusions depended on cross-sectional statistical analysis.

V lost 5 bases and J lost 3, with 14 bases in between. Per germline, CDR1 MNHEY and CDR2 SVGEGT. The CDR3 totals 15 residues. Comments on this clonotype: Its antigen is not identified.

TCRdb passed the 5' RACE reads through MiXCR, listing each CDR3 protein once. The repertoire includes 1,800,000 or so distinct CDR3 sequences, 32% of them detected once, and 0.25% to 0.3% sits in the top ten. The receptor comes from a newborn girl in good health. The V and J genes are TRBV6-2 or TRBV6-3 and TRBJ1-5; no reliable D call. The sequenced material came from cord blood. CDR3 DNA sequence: TGTGCCAGCAGTACCGGCGCTATACTCAATCAGCCCCAGCATTTT. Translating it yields CASSTGAILNQPQHF.